This T cell receptor beta chain appears in the sequencing data of a study of blood T cell repertoires in COVID-19. The wider study: Researchers got acute and convalescent COVID-19 samples from the United States, Italy and Spain. T cells, B-cell-depleted T cells, or PBMCs provided the cDNA or gDNA that served as material.

The CDR3 extends over 16 amino acids. Germline trimming cut 2 bases from V and 4 bases from J; bases unmatched to any gene: 8. Germline V lookup: CDR1 SGHTA, CDR2 FQGNSA. Under the authors' procedure: From reference gene primer amplification, estimates of nucleated cell counts were derived. Repertoires were generated with immunoSEQ multiplex PCR, while TCRdb's copy carries only in-frame clones and drops some. The V and J calls and clone size come from that table; D and trimming were worked out from the DNA. Counted here are roughly 260,000 clones, around nine tenths occurring once; the ten biggest clones make up under 2.5%.

This receptor was identified in a woman aged 40 to 49 who had recovered from COVID-19. This chain joins TRBV7-2 and TRBJ1-1, with TRBD1 matching over 9 bases. Source material: peripheral blood. As DNA, the CDR3 is TGTGCCAGCAGCTTACTCAGGACAGGGGTGGGCACTGAAGCTTTCTTT. Translating it yields CASSLLRTGVGTEAFF. The full variable domain, in which reference TRBV7-2 and TRBJ1-1 provide the parts outside the CDR3, is GAGVSQSPSNKVTEKGKDVELRCDPISGHTALYWYRQSLGQGLEFLIYFQGNSAPDKSGLPSDRFSAERTGGSVSTLTIQRTQQEDSAVYLCASSLLRTGVGTEAFFGQGTRLTVV.